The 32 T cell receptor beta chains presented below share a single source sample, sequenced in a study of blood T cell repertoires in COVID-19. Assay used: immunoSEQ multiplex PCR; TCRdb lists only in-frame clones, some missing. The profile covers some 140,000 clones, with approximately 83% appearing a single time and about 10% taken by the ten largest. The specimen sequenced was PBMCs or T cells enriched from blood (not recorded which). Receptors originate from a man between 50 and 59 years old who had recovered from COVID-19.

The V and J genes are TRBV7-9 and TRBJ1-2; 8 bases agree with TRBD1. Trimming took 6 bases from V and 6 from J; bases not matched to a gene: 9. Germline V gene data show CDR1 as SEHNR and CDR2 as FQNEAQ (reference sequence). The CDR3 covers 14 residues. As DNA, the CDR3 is TGTGCCAGCAGGGCGAGACAGGGACAGGATGGCTACACCTTC. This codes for CASRARQGQDGYTF. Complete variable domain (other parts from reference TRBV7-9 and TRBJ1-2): DTGVSQNPRHKITKRGQNVTFRCDPISEHNRLYWYRQTLGQGPEFLTYFQNEAQLEKSRLLSDRFSAERPKGSFSTLEIQRTEQGDSAMYLCASRARQGQDGYTFGSGTRLTVV.

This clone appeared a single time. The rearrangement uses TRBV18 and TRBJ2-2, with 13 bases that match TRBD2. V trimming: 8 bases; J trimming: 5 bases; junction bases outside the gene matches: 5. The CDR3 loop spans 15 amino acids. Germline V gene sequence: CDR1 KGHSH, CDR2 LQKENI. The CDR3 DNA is TGTGCCAGCACCGTGACTAGCGGGGGGACCGGGGAGCTGTTTTTT. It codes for CASTVTSGGTGELFF.

The CDR3 sequence is CAITAGLPHSYNEQFF. The CDR3 DNA follows: TGTGCCATCACTGCGGGACTGCCCCACTCCTACAATGAGCAGTTCTTC. The genes are TRBV10-3 and TRBJ2-1, with D possibly matching TRBD2 (6 bases). The CDR3 loop spans 16 amino acids. The V end lost 7 bases, the J end lost 0 bases, and 16 bases lay between the germline ends. Germline assignment: CDR1 ENHRY and CDR2 SYGVKD.

CDR3 residues: CASSSMNYGYTF. The CDR3 DNA follows: TGCGCCAGCAGCTCCATGAACTATGGCTACACCTTC. V gene TRBV5-1 combines with J gene TRBJ1-2; D unresolved. Germline V lookup: CDR1 SGHRS, CDR2 YFSETQ. The ends were cut back, 3 bases at V and 2 bases at J, with 5 bases in the middle. The CDR3 consists of 12 residues.

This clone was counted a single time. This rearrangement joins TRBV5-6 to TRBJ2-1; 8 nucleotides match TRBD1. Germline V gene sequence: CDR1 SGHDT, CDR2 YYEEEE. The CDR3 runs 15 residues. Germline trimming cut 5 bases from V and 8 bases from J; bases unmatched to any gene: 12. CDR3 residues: CASSSIEDRVDEQFF. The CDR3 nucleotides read TGTGCCAGCAGTTCAATCGAGGACAGGGTGGATGAGCAGTTCTTC.

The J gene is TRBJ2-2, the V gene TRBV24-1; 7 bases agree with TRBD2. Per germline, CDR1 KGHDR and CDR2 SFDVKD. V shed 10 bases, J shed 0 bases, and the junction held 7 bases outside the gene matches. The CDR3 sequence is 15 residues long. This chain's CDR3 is CATQAAGPNTGELFF. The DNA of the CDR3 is TGTGCCACACAAGCAGCGGGACCGAACACCGGGGAGCTGTTTTTT.

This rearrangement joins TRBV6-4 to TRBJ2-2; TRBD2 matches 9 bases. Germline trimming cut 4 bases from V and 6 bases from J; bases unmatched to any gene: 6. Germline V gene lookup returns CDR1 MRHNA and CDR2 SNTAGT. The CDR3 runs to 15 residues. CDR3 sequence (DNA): TGTGCCAGCAGTGTATCTAGCGGGGCAGCCGGGGAGCTGTTTTTT. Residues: CASSVSSGAAGELFF.

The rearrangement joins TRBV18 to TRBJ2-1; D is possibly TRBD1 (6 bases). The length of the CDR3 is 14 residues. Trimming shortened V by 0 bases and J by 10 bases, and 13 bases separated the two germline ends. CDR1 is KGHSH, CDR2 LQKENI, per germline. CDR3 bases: TGTGCCAGCTCACCACCGAGTCAGGGGCGGGAGCAGTTCTTC. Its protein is CASSPPSQGREQFF.

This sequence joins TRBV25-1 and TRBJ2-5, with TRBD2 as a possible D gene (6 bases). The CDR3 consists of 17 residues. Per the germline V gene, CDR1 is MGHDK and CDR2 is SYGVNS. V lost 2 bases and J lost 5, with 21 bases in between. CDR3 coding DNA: TGTGCCAGCAGTGAACCCCGGGACTCAACCGGAGGGGAGACCCAGTACTTC. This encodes CASSEPRDSTGGETQYF.

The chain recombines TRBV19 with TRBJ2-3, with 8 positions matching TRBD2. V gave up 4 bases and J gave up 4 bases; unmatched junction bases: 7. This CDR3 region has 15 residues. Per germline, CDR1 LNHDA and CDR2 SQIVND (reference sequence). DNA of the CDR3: TGTGCCAGTAGTACCCGGACTAGCTTGCCAGATACGCAGTATTTT. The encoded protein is CASSTRTSLPDTQYF.

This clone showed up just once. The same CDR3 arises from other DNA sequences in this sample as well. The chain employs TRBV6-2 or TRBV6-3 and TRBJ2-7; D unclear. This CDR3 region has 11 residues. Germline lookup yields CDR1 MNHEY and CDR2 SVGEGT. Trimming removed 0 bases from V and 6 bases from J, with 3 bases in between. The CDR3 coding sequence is TGTGCCAGCAGTTACTCGCGCGAGCAGTACTTC. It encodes CASSYSREQYF.

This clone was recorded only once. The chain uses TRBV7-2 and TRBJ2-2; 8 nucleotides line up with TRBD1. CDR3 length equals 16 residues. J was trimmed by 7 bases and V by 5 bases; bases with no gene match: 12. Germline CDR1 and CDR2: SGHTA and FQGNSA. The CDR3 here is CASSLVQGARSGELFF. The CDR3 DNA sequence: TGTGCCAGCAGCCTCGTTCAGGGGGCAAGGAGCGGGGAGCTGTTTTTT.

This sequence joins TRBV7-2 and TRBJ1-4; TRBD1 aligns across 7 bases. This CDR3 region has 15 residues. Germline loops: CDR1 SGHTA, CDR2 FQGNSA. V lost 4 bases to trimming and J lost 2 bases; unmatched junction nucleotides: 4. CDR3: CASSSYRGTNEKLFF. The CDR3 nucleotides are TGTGCCAGCAGCTCATACAGGGGTACTAATGAAAAACTGTTTTTT. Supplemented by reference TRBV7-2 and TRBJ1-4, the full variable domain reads GAGVSQSPSNKVTEKGKDVELRCDPISGHTALYWYRQSLGQGLEFLIYFQGNSAPDKSGLPSDRFSAERTGGSVSTLTIQRTQQEDSAVYLCASSSYRGTNEKLFFGSGTQLSVL.

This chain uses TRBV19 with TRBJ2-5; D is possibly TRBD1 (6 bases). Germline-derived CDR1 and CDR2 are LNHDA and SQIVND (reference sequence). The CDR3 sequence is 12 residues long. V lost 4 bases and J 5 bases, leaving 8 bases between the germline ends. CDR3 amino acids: CASSRGLETQYF. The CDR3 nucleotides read TGTGCCAGTAGTAGGGGGCTGGAGACCCAGTACTTC. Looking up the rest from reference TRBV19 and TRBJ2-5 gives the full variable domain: DGGITQSPKYLFRKEGQNVTLSCEQNLNHDAMYWYRQDPGQGLRLIYYSQIVNDFQKGDIAEGYSVSREKKESFPLTVTSAQKNPTAFYLCASSRGLETQYFGPGTRLLVL.

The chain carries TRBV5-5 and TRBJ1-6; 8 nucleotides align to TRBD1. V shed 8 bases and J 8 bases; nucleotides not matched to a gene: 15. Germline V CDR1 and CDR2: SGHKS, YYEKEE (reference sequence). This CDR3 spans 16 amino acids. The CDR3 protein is CASTLHGQGDDSPLHF. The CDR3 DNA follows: TGTGCCAGTACCCTTCACGGACAGGGTGATGATTCACCCCTCCACTTT.

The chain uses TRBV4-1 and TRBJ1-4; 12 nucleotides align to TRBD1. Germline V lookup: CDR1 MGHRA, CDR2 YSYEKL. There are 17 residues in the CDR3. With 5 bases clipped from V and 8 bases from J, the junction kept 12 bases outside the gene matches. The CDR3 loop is CASSYRDRGLIGEKLFF. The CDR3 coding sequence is TGCGCCAGCAGCTACCGGGACAGGGGGCTGATAGGGGAAAAACTGTTTTTT.

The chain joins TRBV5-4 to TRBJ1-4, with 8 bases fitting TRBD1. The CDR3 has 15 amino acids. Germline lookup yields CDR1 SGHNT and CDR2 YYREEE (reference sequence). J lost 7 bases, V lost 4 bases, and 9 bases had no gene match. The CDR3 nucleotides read TGTGCCAGCAGCCTCCAGGGGGCGTTAGGTGAAAAACTGTTTTTT. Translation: CASSLQGALGEKLFF.

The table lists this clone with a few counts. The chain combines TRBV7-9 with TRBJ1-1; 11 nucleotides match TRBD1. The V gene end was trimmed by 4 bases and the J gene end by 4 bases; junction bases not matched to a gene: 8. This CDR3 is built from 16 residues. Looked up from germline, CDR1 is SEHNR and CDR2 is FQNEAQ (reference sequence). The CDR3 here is CASSSGTGGWGTEAFF. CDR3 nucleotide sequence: TGTGCCAGCAGCTCAGGGACAGGGGGTTGGGGCACTGAAGCTTTCTTT.

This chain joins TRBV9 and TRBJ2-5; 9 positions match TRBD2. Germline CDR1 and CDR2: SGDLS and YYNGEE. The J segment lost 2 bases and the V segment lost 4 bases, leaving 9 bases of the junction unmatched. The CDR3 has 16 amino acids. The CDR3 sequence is CASSSLAGAPQETQYF. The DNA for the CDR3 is TGTGCCAGCAGCTCCTTAGCGGGGGCCCCTCAAGAGACCCAGTACTTC.

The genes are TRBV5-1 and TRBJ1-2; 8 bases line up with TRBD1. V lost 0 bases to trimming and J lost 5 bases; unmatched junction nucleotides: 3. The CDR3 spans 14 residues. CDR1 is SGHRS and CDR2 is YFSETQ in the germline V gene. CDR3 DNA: TGCGCCAGCAGCTTGGTGCAGGGGGCGTATGGCTACACCTTC. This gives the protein CASSLVQGAYGYTF.

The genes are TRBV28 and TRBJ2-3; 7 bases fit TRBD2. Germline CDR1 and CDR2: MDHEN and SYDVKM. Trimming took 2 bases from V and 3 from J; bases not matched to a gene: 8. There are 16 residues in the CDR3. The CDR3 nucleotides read TGTGCCAGCAGTTTAGGCCGCGGGGGTGTAACAGATACGCAGTATTTT. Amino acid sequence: CASSLGRGGVTDTQYF.

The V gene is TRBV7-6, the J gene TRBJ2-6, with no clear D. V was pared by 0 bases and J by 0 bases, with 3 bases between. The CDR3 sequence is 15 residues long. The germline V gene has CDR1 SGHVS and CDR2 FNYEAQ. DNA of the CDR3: TGTGCCAGCAGCTTAGCCGGCTCTGGGGCCAACGTCCTGACTTTC. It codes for CASSLAGSGANVLTF.

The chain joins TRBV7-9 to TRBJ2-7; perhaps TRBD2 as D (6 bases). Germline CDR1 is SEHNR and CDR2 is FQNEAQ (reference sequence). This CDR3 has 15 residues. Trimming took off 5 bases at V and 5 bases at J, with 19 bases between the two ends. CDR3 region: CASSPIQWGGHEQYF. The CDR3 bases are TGTGCCAGCAGCCCCATACAATGGGGAGGCCACGAGCAGTACTTC. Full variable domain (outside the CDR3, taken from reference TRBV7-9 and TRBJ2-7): DTGVSQNPRHKITKRGQNVTFRCDPISEHNRLYWYRQTLGQGPEFLTYFQNEAQLEKSRLLSDRFSAERPKGSFSTLEIQRTEQGDSAMYLCASSPIQWGGHEQYFGPGTRLTVT.

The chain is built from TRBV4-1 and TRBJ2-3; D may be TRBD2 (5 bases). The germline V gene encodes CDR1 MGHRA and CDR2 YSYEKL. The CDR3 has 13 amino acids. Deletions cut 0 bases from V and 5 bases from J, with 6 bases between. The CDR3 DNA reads TGCGCCAGCAGCCAAGATCGGGGAGATACGCAGTATTTT. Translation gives CASSQDRGDTQYF.

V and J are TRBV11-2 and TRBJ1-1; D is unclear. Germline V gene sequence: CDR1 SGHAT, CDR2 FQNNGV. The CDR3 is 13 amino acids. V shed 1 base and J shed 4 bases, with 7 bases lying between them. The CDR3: CASSLVRGTEAFF. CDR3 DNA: TGTGCCAGCAGCTTAGTTCGCGGCACTGAAGCTTTCTTT.

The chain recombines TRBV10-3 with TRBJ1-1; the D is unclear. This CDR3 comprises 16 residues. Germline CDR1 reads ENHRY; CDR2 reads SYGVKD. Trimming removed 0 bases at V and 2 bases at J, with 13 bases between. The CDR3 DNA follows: TGTGCCATCAGTGAGTCGGGGAGGGCGTTTAACACTGAAGCTTTCTTT. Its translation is CAISESGRAFNTEAFF.

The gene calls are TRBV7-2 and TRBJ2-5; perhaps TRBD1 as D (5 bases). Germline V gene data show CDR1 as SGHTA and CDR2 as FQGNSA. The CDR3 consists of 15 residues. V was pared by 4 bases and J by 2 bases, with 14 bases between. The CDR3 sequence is CASSSKQRQQETQYF. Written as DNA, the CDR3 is TGTGCCAGCAGCTCGAAACAGCGACAGCAAGAGACCCAGTACTTC. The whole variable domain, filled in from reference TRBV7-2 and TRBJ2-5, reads GAGVSQSPSNKVTEKGKDVELRCDPISGHTALYWYRQSLGQGLEFLIYFQGNSAPDKSGLPSDRFSAERTGGSVSTLTIQRTQQEDSAVYLCASSSKQRQQETQYFGPGTRLLVL.

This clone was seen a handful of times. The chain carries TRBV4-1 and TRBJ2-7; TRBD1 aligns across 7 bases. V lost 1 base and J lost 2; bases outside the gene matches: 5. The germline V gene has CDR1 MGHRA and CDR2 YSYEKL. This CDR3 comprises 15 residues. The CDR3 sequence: CASSQVPTGPYEQYF. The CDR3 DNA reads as TGCGCCAGCAGCCAAGTTCCGACAGGGCCCTACGAGCAGTACTTC.

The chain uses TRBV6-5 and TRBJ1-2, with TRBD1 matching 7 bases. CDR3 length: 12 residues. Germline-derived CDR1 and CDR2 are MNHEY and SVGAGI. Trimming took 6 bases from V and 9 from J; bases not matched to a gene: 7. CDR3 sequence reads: CASRGPGGSYTF. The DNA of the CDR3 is TGTGCCAGCAGGGGGCCAGGGGGGAGCTACACCTTC.

The CDR3 sequence is CASGKTGVSNQPQHF. For the CDR3, the DNA is TGTGCCAGTGGGAAGACAGGAGTTAGCAATCAGCCCCAGCATTTT. The gene calls are TRBV19 and TRBJ1-5; tentative D call: TRBD1 (6 bases). Per germline, CDR1 LNHDA and CDR2 SQIVND (reference sequence). The CDR3 consists of 15 residues. V was cut by 8 bases and J by 0 bases, with 14 bases left in between.

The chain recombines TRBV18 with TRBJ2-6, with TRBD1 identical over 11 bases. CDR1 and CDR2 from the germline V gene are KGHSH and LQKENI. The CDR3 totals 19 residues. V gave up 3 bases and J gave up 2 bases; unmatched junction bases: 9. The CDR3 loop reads CASSPLDRGLGAGANVLTF. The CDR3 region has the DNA TGTGCCAGCTCACCTTTGGACAGGGGGCTAGGGGCTGGGGCCAACGTCCTGACTTTC. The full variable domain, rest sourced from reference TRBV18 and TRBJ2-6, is NAGVMQNPRHLVRRRGQEARLRCSPMKGHSHVYWYRQLPEEGLKFMVYLQKENIIDESGMPKERFSAEFPKEGPSILRIQQVVRGDSAAYFCASSPLDRGLGAGANVLTFGAGSRLTVL.

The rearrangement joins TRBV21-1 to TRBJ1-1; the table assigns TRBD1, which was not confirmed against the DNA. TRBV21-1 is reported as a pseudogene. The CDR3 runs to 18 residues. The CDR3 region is CASSKDDRGTLLNTEAFF. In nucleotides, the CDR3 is TGTGCCAGCAGCAAAGATGACAGGGGGACCTTGCTGAACACTGAAGCTTTCTTT.